This is a list of T cell receptor beta chains from one sample in a study of response to subunit inactivated influenza vaccine. TCRdb called the RT-PCR reads again in MiXCR, with one record for every CDR3 protein. This table has hundreds of thousands of distinct CDR3 sequences, less than 20% appearing once. The source material was PBMCs from blood, sampled around 5 days after vaccination. These receptors were obtained from a man aged 45-65 years who received an inactivated influenza vaccine. The CDR3 runs from the conserved cysteine through the conserved F or W. D genes are given only for firm matches. Some rows have no size entry. The others give once, few or many, or a class for an expanded clone.

. TRBJ2-3 TRBV10-3 few CAISPGISSTDTQYF TGTGCCATCAGTCCAGGAATTTCTAGCACAGATACGCAGTATTTT
. TRBJ2-5 TRBV6-5 few CASTGETQYF TGTGCCAGCACGGGAGAGACCCAGTACTTC
TRBD1 TRBJ1-2 TRBV15 . CATSRFQGVGRYTF TGTGCCACCAGCAGATTCCAGGGGGTCGGACGCTACACCTTC
TRBD1 TRBJ2-7 TRBV11-2 few CASSLDQSGQGDGATSYEQYF TGTGCCAGCAGCTTAGATCAGTCGGGACAGGGGGATGGGGCCACAAGCTACGAGCAGTACTTC
TRBD2 TRBJ2-3 TRBV20-1 few CSARSRDYGDTQYF TGCAGTGCTAGAAGCCGGGACTACGGAGATACGCAGTATTTT
TRBD2 TRBJ2-1 TRBV4-2 few CASSQGTSDKYNEQFF TGTGCCAGCAGCCAAGGGACTAGCGACAAGTACAATGAGCAGTTCTTC
TRBD1 TRBJ2-3 TRBV16 few CASSQEGANGDTQYF TGTGCCAGCAGCCAAGAGGGGGCTAACGGGGATACGCAGTATTTT
TRBD1 TRBJ2-7 TRBV6-2/TRBV6-3 few CASSYMTGKHEQYF TGTGCCAGCAGTTACATGACAGGGAAGCACGAGCAGTACTTC
. TRBJ2-5 TRBV20-1 . CSARAPRGETQYF TGCAGTGCTAGAGCCCCACGGGGAGAGACCCAGTACTTC
. TRBJ2-7 TRBV7-9 few CASSLAPNRRAYEQYF TGTGCCAGCAGCTTAGCGCCCAATCGCCGGGCCTACGAGCAGTACTTC
. TRBJ2-7 TRBV7-2 . CASSSARAFVYEQYF TGTGCCAGCAGCTCCGCCAGGGCTTTCGTCTACGAGCAGTACTTC
. TRBJ1-1 TRBV20-1 . CSAPLDSRNTEAFF TGCAGTGCACCGCTGGACAGCCGGAACACTGAAGCTTTCTTT
TRBD1 TRBJ2-7 TRBV5-4 few CASSFETGDYEQYF TGTGCCAGCAGCTTTGAGACAGGGGACTACGAGCAGTACTTC
. TRBJ2-6 TRBV29-1 . CSVEGSPSGANVLTF TGCAGCGTTGAGGGCAGCCCCTCTGGGGCCAACGTCCTGACTTTC
TRBD2 TRBJ2-5 TRBV6-2/TRBV6-3 few CASSLPTSRPETQYF TGTGCCAGCAGTCTCCCGACTAGCCGGCCGGAGACCCAGTACTTC
. TRBJ2-5 TRBV20-1 few CSAGPGGAQTQYF TGCAGTGCTGGTCCCGGGGGCGCGCAGACCCAGTACTTC